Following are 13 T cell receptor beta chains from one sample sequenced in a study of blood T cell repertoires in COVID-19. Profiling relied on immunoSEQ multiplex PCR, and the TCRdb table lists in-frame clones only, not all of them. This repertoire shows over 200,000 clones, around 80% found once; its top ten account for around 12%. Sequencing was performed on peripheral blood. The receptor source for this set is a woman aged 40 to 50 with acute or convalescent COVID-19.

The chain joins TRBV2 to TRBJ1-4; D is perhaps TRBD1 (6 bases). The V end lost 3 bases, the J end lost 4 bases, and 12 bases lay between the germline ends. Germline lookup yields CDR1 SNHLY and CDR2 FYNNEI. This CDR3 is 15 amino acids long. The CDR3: CASSEGARSNEKLFF. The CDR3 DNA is TGTGCCAGCAGTGAGGGGGCGCGGAGTAATGAAAAACTGTTTTTT.

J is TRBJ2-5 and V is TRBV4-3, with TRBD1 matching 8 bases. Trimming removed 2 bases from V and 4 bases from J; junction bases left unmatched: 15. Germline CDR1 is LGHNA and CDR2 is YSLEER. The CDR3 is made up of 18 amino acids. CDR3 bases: TGCGCCAGCAGCCAAAAGTACGGATTTGGGACAGGCGGAGAGACCCAGTACTTC. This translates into CASSQKYGFGTGGETQYF.

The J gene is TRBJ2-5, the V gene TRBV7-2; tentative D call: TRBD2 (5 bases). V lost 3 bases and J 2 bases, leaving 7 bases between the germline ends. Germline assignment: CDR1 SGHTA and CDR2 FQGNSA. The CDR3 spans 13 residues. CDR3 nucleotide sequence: TGTGCCAGCAGCTTGGGGAGACAAGAGACCCAGTACTTC. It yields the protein CASSLGRQETQYF.

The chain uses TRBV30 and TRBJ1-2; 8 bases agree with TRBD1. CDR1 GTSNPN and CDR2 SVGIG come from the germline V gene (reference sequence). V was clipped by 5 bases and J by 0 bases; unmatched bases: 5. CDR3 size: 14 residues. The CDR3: CAWDRGRANYGYTF. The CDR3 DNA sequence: TGTGCCTGGGACAGGGGCCGCGCTAACTATGGCTACACCTTC.

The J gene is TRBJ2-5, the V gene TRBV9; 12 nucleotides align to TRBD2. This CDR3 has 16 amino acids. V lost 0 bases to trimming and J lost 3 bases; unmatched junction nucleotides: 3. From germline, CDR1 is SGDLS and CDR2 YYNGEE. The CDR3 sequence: CASSVGLAGGKETQYF. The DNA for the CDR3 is TGTGCCAGCAGCGTAGGTCTAGCGGGAGGGAAAGAGACCCAGTACTTC.

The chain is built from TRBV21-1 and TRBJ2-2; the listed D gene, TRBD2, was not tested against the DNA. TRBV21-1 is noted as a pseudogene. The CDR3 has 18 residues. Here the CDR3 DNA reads TGTGCCAGCCGCAGTTCTCCTCGTCGACTAGGGAACACCGGGGAGCTGTTTTTT. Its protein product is CASRSSPRRLGNTGELFF.

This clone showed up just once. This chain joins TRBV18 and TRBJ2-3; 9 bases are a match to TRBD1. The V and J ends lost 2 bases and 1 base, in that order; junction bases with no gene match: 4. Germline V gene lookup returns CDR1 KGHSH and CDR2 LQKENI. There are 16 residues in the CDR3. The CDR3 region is CASSPTGQGGTDTQYF. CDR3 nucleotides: TGTGCCAGCTCACCAACGGGACAGGGTGGCACAGATACGCAGTATTTT.

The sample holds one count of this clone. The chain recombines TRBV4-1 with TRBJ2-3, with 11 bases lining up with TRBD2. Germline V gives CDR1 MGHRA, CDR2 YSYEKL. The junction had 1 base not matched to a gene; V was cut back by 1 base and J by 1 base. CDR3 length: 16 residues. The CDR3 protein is CASSQGLAGRTDTQYF. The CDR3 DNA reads TGCGCCAGCAGCCAAGGACTAGCGGGGCGCACAGATACGCAGTATTTT.

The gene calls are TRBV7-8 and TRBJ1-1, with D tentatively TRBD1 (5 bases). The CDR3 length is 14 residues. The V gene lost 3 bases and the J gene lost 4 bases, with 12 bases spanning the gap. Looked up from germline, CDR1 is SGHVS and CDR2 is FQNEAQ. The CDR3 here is CASSFRGGSTEAFF. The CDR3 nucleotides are TGTGCCAGCAGCTTCCGGGGCGGGAGCACTGAAGCTTTCTTT.

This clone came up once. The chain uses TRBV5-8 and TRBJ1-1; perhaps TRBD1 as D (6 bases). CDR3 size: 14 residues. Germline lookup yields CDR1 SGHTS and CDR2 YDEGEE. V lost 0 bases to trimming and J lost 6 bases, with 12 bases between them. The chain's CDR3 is CASSLVLRGAEAFF. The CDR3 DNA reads TGTGCCAGCAGCTTGGTTCTCAGGGGCGCTGAAGCTTTCTTT.

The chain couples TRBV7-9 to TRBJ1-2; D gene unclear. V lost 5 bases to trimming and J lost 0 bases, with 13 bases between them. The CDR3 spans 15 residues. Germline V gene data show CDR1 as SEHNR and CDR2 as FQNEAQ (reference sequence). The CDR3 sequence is CASSHSADSNYGYTF. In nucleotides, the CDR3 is TGTGCCAGCAGCCATTCTGCGGATTCTAACTATGGCTACACCTTC.

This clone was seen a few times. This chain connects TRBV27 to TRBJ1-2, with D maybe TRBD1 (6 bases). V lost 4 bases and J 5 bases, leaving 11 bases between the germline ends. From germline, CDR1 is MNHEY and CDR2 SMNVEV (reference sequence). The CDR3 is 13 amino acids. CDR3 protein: CASSWGRGYGYTF. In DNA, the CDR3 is TGTGCCAGCAGTTGGGGCAGGGGTTATGGCTACACCTTC.

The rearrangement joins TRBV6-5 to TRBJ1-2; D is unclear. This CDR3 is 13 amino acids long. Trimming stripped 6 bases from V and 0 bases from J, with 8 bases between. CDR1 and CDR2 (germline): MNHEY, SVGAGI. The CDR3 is CASSGSPNYGYTF. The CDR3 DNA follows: TGTGCCAGCAGCGGGTCTCCTAACTATGGCTACACCTTC.